This TCR beta chain was obtained from a study of PD-L1 blockade in urothelial cancer. Study background: Prior chemotherapy regimens per patient numbered 0 to 3.

Data came from immunoSEQ multiplex PCR; TCRdb stores just in-frame clones and leaves some out. The top ten hold 1.5% to 2% of the sample, which has approximately 90,000 clones, around 87% seen once. Study results and limitations: Greater 3-week expansion of tumor-associated blood clones was recorded for durable-benefit patients.

On this clone: The antigen is unknown.

From germline, CDR1 is SGHTA and CDR2 FQGNSA. J was trimmed by 5 bases and V by 0 bases; bases with no gene match: 5. This CDR3 region has 16 residues. Time point in this sample: pretreatment peripheral blood. Patients presented with locally advanced or metastatic urothelial carcinoma. V gene TRBV7-2 combines with J gene TRBJ2-7, with 12 bases fitting TRBD2. This TCR was sampled from a man in his 60s with urothelial cancer. The sample was PBMCs, taken around atezolizumab (anti-PD-L1) treatment. Written as DNA, the CDR3 is TGTGCCAGCAGCTTAGCCCCGACTAGCGGGGGTAACGAGCAGTACTTC. Its protein product is CASSLAPTSGGNEQYF.